Below are 9 T cell receptor beta chains sequenced from a single sample in a study of cytomegalovirus exposure and HLA in healthy donors. The PCR contained 60 Vbeta and 13 Jbeta primers. The repertoire was sequenced with immunoSEQ multiplex PCR; TCRdb's copy has only in-frame clones and lacks some. The sample contains 90,000 to 100,000 clones, roughly three quarters of which appear only once. What was sequenced was PBMCs. These receptors all come from a middle-aged man in good health and CMV-seronegative.

V and J are TRBV5-4 and TRBJ1-1; D possibly corresponds to TRBD1 (6 bases). The CDR3 length is 15 residues. Germline loops: CDR1 SGHNT, CDR2 YYREEE (reference sequence). Trimming cost V 4 bases and J 6 bases, with 19 bases left between them. The CDR3 reads CASSPEGRGNPEAFF. CDR3 nucleotide sequence: TGTGCCAGCAGCCCGGAAGGCAGGGGAAATCCTGAAGCTTTCTTT.

The CDR3 reads CASSGQETINYGYTF. CDR3 nucleotides: TGTGCCAGCAGTGGACAGGAAACTATTAACTATGGCTACACCTTC. J is TRBJ1-2 and V is TRBV7-9, with TRBD1 matching 7 bases. V shed 6 bases and J 1 base; nucleotides not matched to a gene: 8. Germline values: CDR1 SEHNR, CDR2 FQNEAQ (reference sequence). The length of the CDR3 is 15 residues.

This sequence joins TRBV4-1 and TRBJ2-7; no clear D. Germline assignment: CDR1 MGHRA and CDR2 YSYEKL. V was shortened by 1 base and J by 0 bases, with 4 bases between the two germline ends. The CDR3 length is 13 residues. CDR3 coding DNA: TGCGCCAGCAGCCAAGGGCTCTCCTACGAGCAGTACTTC. This encodes CASSQGLSYEQYF.

CDR3 in DNA: TGTGCCAGCAGTCAAGACAGGGACCGCTACGAGCAGTACTTC. It codes for CASSQDRDRYEQYF. The chain joins TRBV27 to TRBJ2-7; TRBD1 matches at 7 bases. Germline V gives CDR1 MNHEY, CDR2 SMNVEV (reference sequence). The CDR3 loop spans 14 amino acids. V gave up 5 bases and J gave up 3 bases; unmatched junction bases: 7.

This chain uses TRBV5-1 with TRBJ2-6; perhaps TRBD1 as D (6 bases). Germline-derived CDR1 and CDR2 are SGHRS and YFSETQ. The germline V and J ends were trimmed by 0 bases and 4 bases, with 20 bases remaining between them. This CDR3 contains 19 residues. The CDR3 DNA is TGCGCCAGCAGCTTGGGAGGGGGATCCCCTTCTTACGGGGCCAACGTCCTGACTTTC. Amino acid sequence: CASSLGGGSPSYGANVLTF.

CDR3 nucleotides: TGTGCCAGCAGTGAATCGTCGGGGGGATATTCACCCCTCCACTTT. Residues: CASSESSGGYSPLHF. The genes are TRBV25-1 and TRBJ1-6; perhaps TRBD1 as D (5 bases). V gave up 1 base and J gave up 8 bases, with 12 bases separating them. The CDR3 is 15 residues long. Germline V gives CDR1 MGHDK, CDR2 SYGVNS.

The rearrangement joins TRBV28 to TRBJ1-4; 8 bases fit TRBD1. The V and J ends lost 5 bases and 2 bases, in that order; junction bases with no gene match: 7. CDR1 MDHEN and CDR2 SYDVKM come from the germline V gene. The CDR3 contains 16 residues. The CDR3 sequence is CASSAPHRGTNEKLFF. The CDR3 DNA follows: TGTGCCAGCAGTGCACCCCACAGGGGGACTAATGAAAAACTGTTTTTT.

V gene TRBV7-7 combines with J gene TRBJ1-1; maybe TRBD1 (5 bases). CDR1 and CDR2 (germline): SSHAT, FNYEAQ (reference sequence). The CDR3 has 13 residues. With 6 bases removed from V and 4 bases from J, the gap between germline ends came to 12 bases. Written as DNA, the CDR3 is TGTGCCAGCAGTGCTGGGGGGTTCACTGAAGCTTTCTTT. The encoded protein is CASSAGGFTEAFF.

The chain employs TRBV9 and TRBJ1-6; D is perhaps TRBD1 (5 bases). The CDR3 extends over 14 amino acids. V was cut by 0 bases and J by 7 bases, with 8 bases left in between. The germline gives CDR1 SGDLS, CDR2 YYNGEE. The CDR3 loop is CASSVGQLNSPLHF. In DNA, the CDR3 is TGTGCCAGCAGCGTAGGACAGCTAAATTCACCCCTCCACTTT.